One sample yielded the 29 T cell receptor beta chains listed below, sequenced in a study of beta chain features in type 1 diabetes. Study-wide results and caveats: All four CD4+ subsets of Type 1 diabetes patients contained TCRB CDR3s that were moderately but significantly shorter.

All of the isolated RNA was reverse transcribed, so expressed TCRB transcripts were sequenced. TCRdb keeps only in-frame clones here, not all; method: immunoSEQ multiplex PCR. In the table there are under 850,000 clones, roughly an eighth of which are singletons. These receptors lack a known antigen. Sequencing was carried out using naive CD4+ T cells from blood. All receptors derive from a man between 18 and 35 years old with type 1 diabetes.

This clone was picked up a small number of times. The rearrangement links TRBV15 to TRBJ2-7, with D possibly matching TRBD1 (6 bases). With 3 bases removed from V and 3 bases from J, the gap between germline ends came to 21 bases. This CDR3 region has 17 residues. Germline V gene lookup returns CDR1 LNHNV and CDR2 YYDKDF (reference sequence). CDR3 DNA: TGTGCCACCAGCAGCCTAACCGGCTGGGACACGAACTACGAGCAGTACTTC. Protein product: CATSSLTGWDTNYEQYF.

This clone was detected a few times. The chain has TRBV14 and TRBJ2-7; D not resolved. The CDR3 covers 12 residues. The ends were cut back, 8 bases at V and 4 bases at J, with 12 bases in the middle. Germline V lookup: CDR1 SGHDN, CDR2 FVKESK. The CDR3 DNA follows: TGTGCCAGCTCGATTCTCACTTACGAGCAGTACTTC. It yields the protein CASSILTYEQYF.

This clone has only a few counts. The chain links TRBV19 to TRBJ2-5; 8 nucleotides agree with TRBD1. Per the germline V gene, CDR1 is LNHDA and CDR2 is SQIVND (reference sequence). The CDR3 runs 14 residues. J was trimmed by 5 bases and V by 3 bases; bases with no gene match: 5. The CDR3 DNA reads TGTGCCAGTAGTATGGACAGGGCGAGGGAGACCCAGTACTTC. It encodes CASSMDRARETQYF.

This chain connects TRBV4-1 to TRBJ1-6; TRBD1 agrees at 8 bases. Germline V lookup: CDR1 MGHRA, CDR2 YSYEKL. CDR3 length: 15 residues. The V gene end was trimmed by 4 bases and the J gene end by 7 bases; junction bases not matched to a gene: 6. CDR3 sequence: CASSRGQGPNSPLHF. CDR3 sequence (DNA): TGCGCCAGCAGCCGTGGACAGGGCCCAAATTCACCCCTCCACTTT.

This chain connects TRBV4-1 to TRBJ1-1, with D possibly TRBD1 on 5 matching bases. The CDR3 covers 13 residues. V shed 4 bases and J shed 1 base, with 7 bases lying between them. Germline V gives CDR1 MGHRA, CDR2 YSYEKL. The CDR3 bases are TGCGCCAGCAGCCTAACAGGGAACACTGAAGCTTTCTTT. Translated, it gives CASSLTGNTEAFF.

This clone has a handful of counts. J is TRBJ2-1 and V is TRBV4-2; 9 positions agree with TRBD1. The germline V gene encodes CDR1 LGHNA and CDR2 YNFKEQ. V trimming: 3 bases; J trimming: 8 bases; junction bases outside the gene matches: 8. The CDR3 totals 15 residues. CDR3 in DNA: TGTGCCAGCAGCCAGGTGGGACAGGGCGGGCATGAGCAGTTCTTC. It yields the protein CASSQVGQGGHEQFF.

In this sample, this clone turned up a few times. The chain employs TRBV29-1 and TRBJ2-7, with D hard to call. This CDR3 has 13 amino acids. CDR1 and CDR2 from the germline V gene are SQVTM and ANQGSEA. The germline V and J ends were trimmed by 4 bases and 2 bases, with 12 bases remaining between them. The CDR3 nucleotides are TGCAGCGTTGCCCGGACGGCCACCTACGAGCAGTACTTC. Protein: CSVARTATYEQYF.

This clone was counted between two and nine times. V gene TRBV30 combines with J gene TRBJ2-5, with D possibly being TRBD2 (6 bases). This CDR3 spans 14 amino acids. V was trimmed by 4 bases and J by 2 bases, leaving 14 bases between them. Germline loops: CDR1 GTSNPN, CDR2 SVGIG (reference sequence). CDR3 coding DNA: TGTGCCTGGATGGCAGGCGGGAAACAAGAGACCCAGTACTTC. Protein: CAWMAGGKQETQYF.

In nucleotides, the CDR3 is TGTGCCCATGGCCAGGGGACCTCTGGAAACACCATATATTTT. Translated, it gives CAHGQGTSGNTIYF. This rearrangement joins TRBV30 to TRBJ1-3; TRBD1 might be the D (6 bases). V gave up 8 bases and J gave up 0 bases, with 14 bases separating them. Germline V gene data show CDR1 as GTSNPN and CDR2 as SVGIG (reference sequence). The CDR3 is made up of 14 amino acids.

V gene TRBV10-3 combines with J gene TRBJ2-5; a possible D gene is TRBD2 (6 bases). CDR1 and CDR2 from the germline V gene are ENHRY and SYGVKD. The CDR3 sequence is 18 residues long. V lost 2 bases and J lost 2, with 21 bases in between. This chain's CDR3 is CAISESFASRGKQETQYF. DNA for the CDR3: TGTGCCATCAGTGAGAGTTTTGCTAGCCGGGGGAAGCAAGAGACCCAGTACTTC.

V and J are TRBV6-5 and TRBJ1-6; D remains ambiguous. The CDR3 is 15 residues long. Per germline, CDR1 MNHEY and CDR2 SVGAGI. Trimming removed 0 bases from V and 8 bases from J, with 11 bases in between. The CDR3: CASSYSRVRDSPLHF. CDR3 sequence (DNA): TGTGCCAGCAGTTACTCGAGGGTTAGAGATTCACCCCTCCACTTT.

V usage is TRBV4-2 and J usage is TRBJ1-4; 10 bases map to TRBD1. Germline loops: CDR1 LGHNA, CDR2 YNFKEQ. This CDR3 spans 15 amino acids. V was pared by 2 bases and J by 5 bases, with 2 bases of the junction left unmatched. CDR3 nucleotides: TGTGCCAGCAGCCAACCGGGACAGGGGAATGAAAAACTGTTTTTT. It translates to CASSQPGQGNEKLFF.

The V call is TRBV2, the J call TRBJ1-2, with D maybe TRBD1 (6 bases). CDR1 and CDR2 from the germline V gene are SNHLY and FYNNEI. V was pared by 7 bases and J by 1 base, with 7 bases between. This CDR3 spans 12 amino acids. This CDR3 reads CASKGDNYGYTF. CDR3 sequence (DNA): TGTGCCAGCAAGGGGGATAACTATGGCTACACCTTC.

This clone has just a few counts. This chain links TRBV7-2 with TRBJ2-4; D not certain. Trimming left V 1 base short and J 8 bases short, with 15 bases between. Germline CDR1 and CDR2: SGHTA and FQGNSA. The CDR3 contains 15 residues. In DNA form, the CDR3 reads TGTGCCAGCAGCTTAGGACTGGGGTTGGCGGACATTCAGTACTTC. It yields the protein CASSLGLGLADIQYF.

The V call is TRBV5-6, the J call TRBJ2-7; 9 bases are a match to TRBD1. Looked up from germline, CDR1 is SGHDT and CDR2 is YYEEEE. V was pared by 0 bases and J by 3 bases, with 7 bases of the junction left unmatched. The CDR3 loop spans 16 amino acids. The DNA of the CDR3 is TGTGCCAGCAGCTTGGAACCGGGACAGGGATACTACGAGCAGTACTTC. Protein: CASSLEPGQGYYEQYF.

Only a few counts were recorded for this clone. The chain employs TRBV14 and TRBJ1-5; D is undetermined. V lost 1 base and J lost 2, with 12 bases in between. The CDR3 is made up of 16 amino acids. In germline, CDR1 is SGHDN, CDR2 FVKESK. In nucleotides, the CDR3 is TGTGCCAGCAGCCAAGGCCACCCAGAGGGCAATCAGCCCCAGCATTTT. Translating it yields CASSQGHPEGNQPQHF. Together with reference TRBV14 and TRBJ1-5, the CDR3 gives the full variable domain: EAGVTQFPSHSVIEKGQTVTLRCDPISGHDNLYWYRRVMGKEIKFLLHFVKESKQDESGMPNNRFLAERTGGTYSTLKVQPAELEDSGVYFCASSQGHPEGNQPQHFGDGTRLSIL.

This clone came up a few times. DNA for the CDR3: TGTGCCAGCAGCCCAGCGGGGTCCGGGGAGCTGTTTTTT. Its translation: CASSPAGSGELFF. The rearrangement joins TRBV7-2 to TRBJ2-2, with 7 bases identical to TRBD2. This CDR3 region has 13 residues. CDR1 is SGHTA and CDR2 is FQGNSA in the germline V gene. Trimming took 5 bases from V and 6 from J; bases not matched to a gene: 3.

This clone was seen a handful of times. This sequence joins TRBV10-3 and TRBJ2-7; D possibly corresponds to TRBD1 (6 bases). Per germline, CDR1 ENHRY and CDR2 SYGVKD. CDR3 length: 13 residues. Trimming left V 0 bases short and J 9 bases short, with 12 bases between. This chain's CDR3 is CAISESEKGVQYF. CDR3 sequence (DNA): TGTGCCATCAGTGAGTCGGAAAAGGGGGTGCAGTACTTC.

V is TRBV7-2 and J is TRBJ1-2; D unclear. From germline, CDR1 is SGHTA and CDR2 FQGNSA. V lost 1 base to trimming and J lost 4 bases, with 7 bases between them. The length of the CDR3 is 13 residues. This CDR3 is CASSLGRSYGYTF. Written as DNA, the CDR3 is TGTGCCAGCAGCTTAGGACGGTCCTATGGCTACACCTTC.

This sequence joins TRBV29-1 and TRBJ2-1; 7 nucleotides align to TRBD1. The V segment lost 2 bases and the J segment 0 bases; nucleotides outside the gene matches: 7. CDR3 length: 16 amino acids. CDR1 SQVTM and CDR2 ANQGSEA come from the germline V gene. The CDR3 DNA is TGCAGCGTTGAAAAGGGGACAGTAGACTCCTACAATGAGCAGTTCTTC. It specifies CSVEKGTVDSYNEQFF.

There are a few counts of this clone. The gene calls are TRBV29-1 and TRBJ1-1; TRBD1 matches at 8 bases. CDR1 and CDR2 (germline): SQVTM, ANQGSEA. The V and J ends lost 7 bases and 6 bases, in that order; junction bases with no gene match: 7. The length of the CDR3 is 12 residues. The CDR3 bases are TGCAGCGGTCGACAGGGGATCGCTGAAGCTTTCTTT. Translating it yields CSGRQGIAEAFF.

The V and J genes are TRBV7-8 and TRBJ2-2; 7 nucleotides match TRBD1. V lost 5 bases and J lost 4; bases outside the gene matches: 7. Germline V gives CDR1 SGHVS, CDR2 FQNEAQ. CDR3 length: 15 amino acids. The CDR3 DNA reads as TGTGCCAGCAGCCTCGACAGGGTAATCACCGGGGAGCTGTTTTTT. Amino acids: CASSLDRVITGELFF.

This rearrangement joins TRBV30 to TRBJ1-2; D gene unclear. CDR1 and CDR2 (germline): GTSNPN, SVGIG (reference sequence). The CDR3 runs to 13 residues. Trimming pared 2 bases from V and 4 bases from J, leaving 11 bases between. CDR3 amino acids: CAWSPGMFYGYTF. Written as DNA, the CDR3 is TGTGCCTGGAGTCCAGGAATGTTCTATGGCTACACCTTC.

This clone came up a few times. The chain recombines TRBV20-1 with TRBJ1-2; tentatively, D is TRBD1 (5 bases). V was clipped by 5 bases and J by 8 bases, with 12 bases between them. Germline V gene data show CDR1 as DFQATT and CDR2 as SNEGSKA (reference sequence). The CDR3 has 11 amino acids. CDR3 region: CSAPPGEGYTF. The DNA of the CDR3 is TGCAGTGCTCCCCCGGGGGAGGGCTACACCTTC.

As concerns this clone: This sample also contains other DNA sequences that code for the same CDR3. CDR3 in amino acids: CASSSNTGELFF. The CDR3 DNA reads TGCGCCAGCAGCTCTAACACCGGGGAGCTGTTTTTT. The chain couples TRBV5-1 to TRBJ2-2; D is unclear. Trimming cost V 3 bases and J 2 bases, with 2 bases left between them. Germline-derived CDR1 and CDR2 are SGHRS and YFSETQ. CDR3 size: 12 residues.

V is TRBV12-5 and J is TRBJ2-3, with 9 bases matching TRBD1. J was trimmed by 0 bases and V by 1 base; bases with no gene match: 5. The CDR3 runs to 17 residues. CDR1 and CDR2 (germline): LGHNT, FRNRAP. CDR3 loop: CASGLAGTGLSTDTQYF. Here the CDR3 DNA reads TGTGCTAGTGGTTTGGCTGGGACAGGGCTAAGCACAGATACGCAGTATTTT.

This clone showed up just a few times. The V gene is TRBV10-3, the J gene TRBJ2-7, with 7 bases matching TRBD1. This CDR3 has 16 amino acids. The ends lost 0 bases at V and 7 bases at J; junction bases unmatched: 12. Germline-derived CDR1 and CDR2 are ENHRY and SYGVKD. The CDR3 nucleotides read TGTGCCATCAGTGAGTCGAGGGCAGGGGGTCCTCGGGAGCAGTACTTC. Translating it yields CAISESRAGGPREQYF.

The chain is built from TRBV19 and TRBJ1-6; possible D gene TRBD1, 5 bases. Germline CDR1 LNHDA, CDR2 SQIVND (reference sequence). Between the trimmed V and J ends, which lost 9 bases and 6 bases, there was a span of 18 bases. The CDR3 extends over 15 amino acids. The CDR3 nucleotides read TGTGCCAGCACCGACGGACGGGGGATTAATTCACCCCTCCACTTT. It encodes CASTDGRGINSPLHF.

This clone turned up a few times. The rearrangement links TRBV30 to TRBJ2-1, with a tentative D call TRBD2 (5 bases). CDR3 length: 10 residues. Looked up from germline, CDR1 is GTSNPN and CDR2 is SVGIG (reference sequence). The V gene lost 5 bases and the J gene lost 10 bases, with 9 bases spanning the gap. This CDR3 reads CAWGTREQFF. Written as DNA, the CDR3 is TGTGCCTGGGGAACTAGGGAGCAGTTCTTC.